The clone carrying this T cell receptor (beta chain) was seen at least ten times. Its antigen is unidentified. Constant-region reverse primers amplified full-length variable regions, followed by semi-nested Nested Universal Primer A PCR. TCRdb re-called the 5' RACE reads with MiXCR, one entry per CDR3 protein. The table records 13,000 or so distinct CDR3 sequences, roughly a quarter of them present only once. Trimming left V 4 bases short and J 4 bases short, with 18 bases between. The CDR3 is 16 amino acids. Germline V gene data show CDR1 as SGHKS and CDR2 as YYEKEE (reference sequence). Broader study findings: The larger-cohort validation was restricted to a single TCR beta V-J rearrangement rather than whole repertoires.

The chain employs TRBV5-5 and TRBJ2-1; D tentatively fits TRBD1 or TRBD2 (5 bases each). Material for sequencing was naive CD4+ T cells sorted from blood. Regarding subset: naive CD4+ T cells, CD4+CD45RA+CD25-. The sequence was obtained from a female donor with breast cancer. CDR3 sequence reads: CASSIQPGRVYNEQFF. The CDR3 DNA reads as TGTGCCAGCAGCATACAACCGGGACGGGTGTACAATGAGCAGTTCTTC.